These 4 T cell receptor beta chains were sequenced from one sample in a study of blood T cell repertoires in COVID-19. Assay: immunoSEQ multiplex PCR; the TCRdb copy retains only in-frame clones and omits some. The data show 200,000 or so clones, 70% to 90% seen once. Sequenced material: peripheral blood. The origin of the receptors is a man aged 80 or over with acute or convalescent COVID-19.

This chain joins TRBV6-5 and TRBJ2-1; tentatively, D is TRBD1 (6 bases). V lost 2 bases and J 7 bases, leaving 9 bases between the germline ends. The CDR3 runs to 13 residues. Germline V gene lookup returns CDR1 MNHEY and CDR2 SVGAGI. The CDR3 region has the DNA TGTGCCAGCAGTTACCCCACAGGGAATGAGCAGTTCTTC. As protein: CASSYPTGNEQFF.

V is TRBV9 and J is TRBJ2-5; the match to TRBD1 covers 9 bases. This CDR3 is 16 amino acids long. The V gene end was trimmed by 0 bases and the J gene end by 5 bases; junction bases not matched to a gene: 8. Germline loops: CDR1 SGDLS, CDR2 YYNGEE. The CDR3 sequence: CASSVAPGQGIETQYF. The DNA of the CDR3 is TGTGCCAGCAGCGTAGCACCGGGACAGGGTATCGAGACCCAGTACTTC.

The chain uses TRBV6-4 and TRBJ1-5, with 10 nucleotides matching TRBD1. The CDR3 covers 18 residues. The germline gives CDR1 MRHNA, CDR2 SNTAGT. V lost 4 bases to trimming and J lost 0 bases; unmatched junction nucleotides: 9. The DNA of the CDR3 is TGTGCCAGCAGTGCGCCCCGGGACAGGGGTTATAGCAATCAGCCCCAGCATTTT. This gives the protein CASSAPRDRGYSNQPQHF.

The genes are TRBV7-9 and TRBJ1-1, with D maybe TRBD1 (5 bases). The CDR3 consists of 12 residues. The ends were cut back, 3 bases at V and 7 bases at J, with 9 bases in the middle. The germline CDR1 and CDR2 sequences are SEHNR and FQNEAQ (reference sequence). The CDR3 DNA is TGTGCCAGCAGCTTCACAGGCGGTGAAGCTTTCTTT. Translation gives CASSFTGGEAFF.